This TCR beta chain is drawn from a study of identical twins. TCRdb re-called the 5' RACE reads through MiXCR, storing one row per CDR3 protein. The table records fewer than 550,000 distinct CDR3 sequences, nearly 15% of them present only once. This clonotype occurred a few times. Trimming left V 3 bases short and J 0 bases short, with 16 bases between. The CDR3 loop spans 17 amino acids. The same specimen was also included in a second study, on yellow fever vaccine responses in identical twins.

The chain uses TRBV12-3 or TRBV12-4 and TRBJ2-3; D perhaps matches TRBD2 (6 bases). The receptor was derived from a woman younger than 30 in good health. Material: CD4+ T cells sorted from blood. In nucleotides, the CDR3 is TGTGCCAGCAGTTTGAGTAGTAGCGGAACTAGCACAGATACGCAGTATTTT. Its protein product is CASSLSSSGTSTDTQYF.